These 6 T cell receptor beta chains were all obtained from the same sample, sequenced in a study of OX40 agonist ivuxolimab in advanced cancers. Assay used: immunoSEQ multiplex PCR; TCRdb lists only in-frame clones, some missing. Of 75,000 to 100,000 clones listed, about 91% are singletons. Sequenced here: CD4+ or CD8+ T cells sorted from blood, sampled in a trial of the OX40 agonist ivuxolimab. The receptors stem from an adult with an advanced solid tumor such as melanoma, head and neck, liver or kidney cancer.

The rearrangement links TRBV6-5 to TRBJ1-1, with 7 nucleotides matching TRBD1. The CDR3 spans 14 residues. CDR1 and CDR2 from the germline V gene are MNHEY and SVGAGI. The V gene end was trimmed by 6 bases and the J gene end by 2 bases; junction bases not matched to a gene: 6. The CDR3, as DNA: TGTGCCAGCAGACCAGGGGGATCCAACACTGAAGCTTTCTTT. Protein: CASRPGGSNTEAFF.

The J gene is TRBJ1-2, the V gene TRBV27, with 7 bases identical to TRBD1. CDR1 and CDR2 from the germline V gene are MNHEY and SMNVEV (reference sequence). The CDR3 extends over 16 amino acids. J lost 8 bases, V lost 0 bases, and 12 bases had no gene match. This CDR3 is CASSLSWVDRAGGYTF. The CDR3 nucleotides are TGTGCCAGCAGTTTATCGTGGGTCGACAGGGCTGGCGGCTACACCTTC.

The genes are TRBV19 and TRBJ2-7, with 7 nucleotides matching TRBD1. V was pared by 10 bases and J by 1 base, with 16 bases of the junction left unmatched. CDR1 is LNHDA, CDR2 SQIVND, per germline (reference sequence). The CDR3 consists of 16 residues. CDR3 loop: CATPPGQNNGSYEQYF. CDR3 in DNA: TGTGCCACTCCCCCGGGACAGAATAATGGTTCCTACGAGCAGTACTTC.

This chain connects TRBV2 to TRBJ2-7; 8 positions agree with TRBD2. CDR1 and CDR2 from the germline V gene are SNHLY and FYNNEI. The CDR3 totals 14 residues. Trimming cost V 7 bases and J 6 bases; bases outside gene matches: 11. The CDR3 is CASTPLAGGPEQYF. The CDR3, as DNA: TGTGCCAGCACCCCCCTAGCGGGTGGACCCGAGCAGTACTTC.

This chain joins TRBV27 and TRBJ2-1; D gene ambiguous. V was trimmed by 5 bases and J by 10 bases, leaving 12 bases between them. Per the germline V gene, CDR1 is MNHEY and CDR2 is SMNVEV (reference sequence). The CDR3 is made up of 12 amino acids. CDR3 sequence (DNA): TGTGCCAGCAGTCCCGCTTTGGGGGAGCAGTTCTTC. It yields the protein CASSPALGEQFF.

This chain links TRBV4-2 with TRBJ2-2; TRBD2 is a possible D gene (6 bases). There are 13 residues in the CDR3. Per the germline V gene, CDR1 is LGHNA and CDR2 is YNFKEQ. Trimming pared 3 bases from V and 6 bases from J, leaving 8 bases between. CDR3: CASSQGEAGELFF. In nucleotides, the CDR3 is TGTGCCAGCAGCCAGGGGGAGGCCGGGGAGCTGTTTTTT.